The 31 T cell receptor beta chains in this list originate from one sample, sequenced in a study of cytomegalovirus exposure and HLA in healthy donors. Researchers ran the PCR with 60 Vbeta and 13 Jbeta primers. The protocol was immunoSEQ multiplex PCR, while the TCRdb copy is restricted to in-frame clones and leaves out a portion. The sample yields about 140,000 clones, around 75% seen once. Source material: PBMCs. The source of these receptors is a woman aged 40 to 50 in good health and CMV-seronegative.

V is TRBV10-2 and J is TRBJ2-1; TRBD1 aligns across 8 bases. With V trimmed by 6 bases and J by 5 bases, 6 bases remained unmatched. The CDR3 runs 14 residues. CDR1 and CDR2 (germline): WSHSY, SAAADI. This CDR3 reads CASRLTGENNEQFF. The CDR3 region has the DNA TGCGCCAGCAGACTGACAGGGGAGAACAATGAGCAGTTCTTC.

In its sample, this clone was seen a few times. The rearrangement links TRBV18 to TRBJ1-4; 8 bases fit TRBD1. The germline gives CDR1 KGHSH, CDR2 LQKENI. V trimming: 3 bases; J trimming: 3 bases; junction bases outside the gene matches: 3. The CDR3 sequence is 15 residues long. CDR3 DNA sequence: TGTGCCAGCTCACCTGGACAGGGTGCTAATGAAAAACTGTTTTTT. This gives the protein CASSPGQGANEKLFF.

The chain is built from TRBV6-1 and TRBJ1-5; 7 bases fit TRBD1. V lost 3 bases to trimming and J lost 0 bases; unmatched junction nucleotides: 17. The CDR3 covers 20 residues. Germline-derived CDR1 and CDR2 are MNHNS and SASEGT. The CDR3 protein is CASSDRRRTGGVYSNQPQHF. The CDR3 region has the DNA TGTGCCAGCAGTGACCGACGTCGGACAGGAGGGGTATATAGCAATCAGCCCCAGCATTTT.

The CDR3 sequence: CASSQTGIGTEAFF. The CDR3 coding sequence is TGTGCCAGCAGCCAAACAGGGATCGGGACTGAAGCTTTCTTT. V and J are TRBV7-8 and TRBJ1-1; perhaps TRBD1 as D (6 bases). Trimming removed 5 bases from V and 5 bases from J, with 15 bases in between. Germline V gene sequence: CDR1 SGHVS, CDR2 FQNEAQ. The CDR3 has 14 residues.

This clone was recorded a few times. The V call is TRBV27, the J call TRBJ1-4, with TRBD1 identical over 7 bases. This CDR3 contains 18 residues. Germline CDR1 and CDR2: MNHEY and SMNVEV (reference sequence). The J segment lost 0 bases and the V segment lost 6 bases, leaving 13 bases of the junction unmatched. The DNA for the CDR3 is TGTGCCAGCAGCCCGTTAGCCCCGGACAGGTCAACTAATGAAAAACTGTTTTTT. As protein: CASSPLAPDRSTNEKLFF. The full variable domain, in which reference TRBV27 and TRBJ1-4 provide the parts outside the CDR3, is EAQVTQNPRYLITVTGKKLTVTCSQNMNHEYMSWYRQDPGLGLRQIYYSMNVEVTDKGDVPEGYKVSRKEKRNFPLILESPSPNQTSLYFCASSPLAPDRSTNEKLFFGSGTQLSVL.

This chain links TRBV28 with TRBJ1-2, with a weak D call TRBD1 (6 bases). Germline CDR1 MDHEN, CDR2 SYDVKM. The V gene lost 6 bases and the J gene lost 5 bases, with 16 bases spanning the gap. The CDR3 consists of 14 residues. The CDR3 here is CASSRTQGPYGYTF. The CDR3 DNA sequence: TGTGCCAGCAGCCGAACCCAGGGGCCATATGGCTACACCTTC.

The chain has TRBV7-9 and TRBJ2-1, with 10 bases that match TRBD2. The CDR3 sequence is 15 residues long. V was clipped by 2 bases and J by 6 bases; unmatched bases: 4. Germline loops: CDR1 SEHNR, CDR2 FQNEAQ (reference sequence). The CDR3 protein is CASSLSGRGGNEQFF. CDR3 coding DNA: TGTGCCAGCAGCTTAAGCGGGAGGGGGGGCAATGAGCAGTTCTTC.

This clone has just a few counts. The V call is TRBV6-6, the J call TRBJ2-1; D is unclear. V shed 0 bases and J shed 5 bases, with 14 bases lying between them. This CDR3 spans 16 amino acids. Germline CDR1 is MNHNY and CDR2 is SVGAGI (reference sequence). The CDR3 region has the DNA TGTGCCAGCAGTTACTCGCAGGTTTCGTGGGACAATGAGCAGTTCTTC. This encodes CASSYSQVSWDNEQFF.

The count of this clone is one. This chain connects TRBV7-8 to TRBJ2-7; D ambiguous. The CDR3 loop spans 12 amino acids. V was shortened by 5 bases and J by 0 bases, with 5 bases between the two germline ends. The germline V gene has CDR1 SGHVS and CDR2 FQNEAQ. CDR3 DNA sequence: TGTGCCAGCAGCGCTAGCTCCTACGAGCAGTACTTC. Amino acid sequence: CASSASSYEQYF.

A few counts support this clone. The gene calls are TRBV28 and TRBJ1-5; tentative D call: TRBD1 (5 bases). The V end was cut by 3 bases, the J end by 2 bases, with 14 bases between. The CDR3 runs to 16 residues. Germline loops: CDR1 MDHEN, CDR2 SYDVKM. The CDR3 is CASSLRLGVGNQPQHF. The CDR3 DNA is TGTGCCAGCAGTTTGAGGCTAGGGGTTGGCAATCAGCCCCAGCATTTT.

This rearrangement joins TRBV25-1 to TRBJ2-6; 7 positions match TRBD1. This CDR3 contains 17 residues. The V segment lost 5 bases and the J segment 0 bases; nucleotides outside the gene matches: 7. CDR1 MGHDK and CDR2 SYGVNS come from the germline V gene. CDR3 protein: CASSFRTGRSGANVLTF. Written as DNA, the CDR3 is TGTGCCAGCAGTTTCAGGACAGGCCGCTCTGGGGCCAACGTCCTGACTTTC.

The rearrangement uses TRBV30 and TRBJ1-2, with D unclear. The CDR3 contains 12 residues. Per germline, CDR1 GTSNPN and CDR2 SVGIG (reference sequence). The V end lost 0 bases, the J end lost 7 bases, and 9 bases lay between the germline ends. CDR3 region: CAWSVRHGGYTF. CDR3 in DNA: TGTGCCTGGAGTGTACGTCACGGTGGCTACACCTTC.

This chain uses TRBV5-1 with TRBJ2-1, with D perhaps matching TRBD1 (5 bases). Germline V gene lookup returns CDR1 SGHRS and CDR2 YFSETQ. Trimming removed 4 bases from V and 0 bases from J, with 17 bases in between. The CDR3 runs 17 residues. The CDR3 DNA sequence: TGCGCCAGCAGCCTCAGACAGCCTACAAACTCCTACAATGAGCAGTTCTTC. The encoded protein is CASSLRQPTNSYNEQFF.

This rearrangement joins TRBV11-2 to TRBJ1-2; no reliable D call. In germline, CDR1 is SGHAT, CDR2 FQNNGV. With 0 bases removed from V and 6 bases from J, the gap between germline ends came to 17 bases. This CDR3 is built from 16 residues. The CDR3 DNA follows: TGTGCCAGCAGCTTAGATCGGTGGAGGGTAGAAAATGGCTACACCTTC. Encoded protein: CASSLDRWRVENGYTF.

J is TRBJ1-5 and V is TRBV27; no definite D call. Trimming removed 3 bases from V and 6 bases from J, with 3 bases in between. Germline V gene sequence: CDR1 MNHEY, CDR2 SMNVEV (reference sequence). CDR3 length: 11 residues. Here the CDR3 DNA reads TGTGCCAGCAGTTTGCGTCAGCCCCAGCATTTT. This encodes CASSLRQPQHF.

The V and J genes are TRBV5-1 and TRBJ2-1; 9 bases align to TRBD1. Unmatched junction bases numbered 3, after V lost 4 bases and J lost 4 bases. This CDR3 has 14 amino acids. Germline V gene sequence: CDR1 SGHRS, CDR2 YFSETQ. The DNA for the CDR3 is TGCGCCAGCAGCCCGGGGACAGGGTACAATGAGCAGTTCTTC. Translation: CASSPGTGYNEQFF.

The V and J genes are TRBV6-6 and TRBJ1-2, with TRBD1 as a possible D gene (6 bases). The germline gives CDR1 MNHNY, CDR2 SVGAGI (reference sequence). The CDR3 spans 14 residues. V was clipped by 2 bases and J by 3 bases, with 10 bases between them. The CDR3 reads CASSYGEGDYGYTF. CDR3 in DNA: TGTGCCAGCAGTTACGGGGAGGGGGACTATGGCTACACCTTC.

The chain is built from TRBV5-6 and TRBJ1-3; D not resolved. Trimming stripped 1 base from V and 8 bases from J, with 10 bases between. Germline V gives CDR1 SGHDT, CDR2 YYEEEE. CDR3 length: 13 residues. CDR3 loop: CASSLPYRDTIYF. CDR3 nucleotides: TGTGCCAGCAGCTTGCCTTACAGAGACACCATATATTTT. The variable domain in full, completed from reference TRBV5-6 and TRBJ1-3, reads DAGVTQSPTHLIKTRGQQVTLRCSPKSGHDTVSWYQQALGQGPQFIFQYYEEEERQRGNFPDRFSGHQFPNYSSELNVNALLLGDSALYLCASSLPYRDTIYFGEGSWLTVV.

The genes are TRBV5-1 and TRBJ2-3; 9 bases agree with TRBD2. The CDR3 has 15 residues. CDR1 is SGHRS and CDR2 is YFSETQ in the germline V gene. V trimming: 0 bases; J trimming: 6 bases; junction bases outside the gene matches: 5. The CDR3 coding sequence is TGCGCCAGCAGCTTGGGGCGGACTAGCGTGGATACGCAGTATTTT. Translated, it gives CASSLGRTSVDTQYF.

This clone was detected once. The chain employs TRBV18 and TRBJ2-3; D unresolved. Trimming removed 2 bases from V and 8 bases from J, with 20 bases in between. Germline CDR1 KGHSH, CDR2 LQKENI. CDR3 length: 16 residues. CDR3 nucleotides: TGTGCCAGCTCACCAGAGAACCCTATCATATCCGGTACGCAGTATTTT. Its translation: CASSPENPIISGTQYF.

The J gene is TRBJ1-2, the V gene TRBV28; 10 bases agree with TRBD1. V was clipped by 4 bases and J by 3 bases; unmatched bases: 11. The CDR3 runs 17 residues. Germline loops: CDR1 MDHEN, CDR2 SYDVKM. CDR3: CASSSPDRGRGDYGYTF. Here the CDR3 DNA reads TGTGCCAGCAGTTCCCCCGACAGGGGGCGCGGGGACTATGGCTACACCTTC.

The rearrangement joins TRBV11-2 to TRBJ2-2; D remains unclear. Between the trimmed V and J ends, which lost 7 bases and 5 bases, there was a span of 5 bases. The CDR3 contains 11 residues. From germline, CDR1 is SGHAT and CDR2 FQNNGV. The CDR3 nucleotides are TGTGCCAGCACTGTAACCGGGGAGCTGTTTTTT. Amino acids: CASTVTGELFF. The entire variable domain, with the rest obtained from reference TRBV11-2 and TRBJ2-2, is as follows: EAGVAQSPRYKIIEKRQSVAFWCNPISGHATLYWYQQILGQGPKLLIQFQNNGVVDDSQLPKDRFSAERLKGVDSTLKIQPAKLEDSAVYLCASTVTGELFFGEGSRLTVL.

V and J are TRBV29-1 and TRBJ2-7; 7 nucleotides match TRBD1. The germline V gene has CDR1 SQVTM and CDR2 ANQGSEA. With V trimmed by 3 bases and J by 2 bases, 4 bases remained unmatched. The CDR3 is made up of 13 amino acids. CDR3 protein: CSVEKGAAYEQYF. The CDR3 DNA reads TGCAGCGTTGAGAAGGGGGCCGCCTACGAGCAGTACTTC.

The chain uses TRBV5-1 and TRBJ2-5; 7 nucleotides align to TRBD2. Per germline, CDR1 SGHRS and CDR2 YFSETQ. This CDR3 region has 15 residues. Trimming cost V 4 bases and J 5 bases; bases outside gene matches: 11. The CDR3 sequence: CASSRGGGRGETQYF. For the CDR3, the DNA is TGCGCCAGCAGCCGGGGTGGCGGGAGAGGTGAGACCCAGTACTTC.

The J gene is TRBJ1-3, the V gene TRBV9; no definite D call. Germline-derived CDR1 and CDR2 are SGDLS and YYNGEE. The CDR3 has 17 residues. V was pared by 0 bases and J by 0 bases, with 13 bases between. CDR3 residues: CASSVEAQLRSGNTIYF. As DNA, the CDR3 is TGTGCCAGCAGCGTAGAAGCGCAGCTCCGCTCTGGAAACACCATATATTTT.

This clone was observed a single time. The rearrangement uses TRBV10-1 and TRBJ2-7, with unresolved D. Germline CDR1 WNHNN, CDR2 SYGVQD (reference sequence). The V end lost 3 bases, the J end lost 2 bases, and 8 bases lay between the germline ends. CDR3 length: 13 residues. In nucleotides, the CDR3 is TGCGCCAGCAGTGAAAGTCAGGCCTACGAGCAGTACTTC. It translates to CASSESQAYEQYF.

The rearrangement links TRBV19 to TRBJ1-5; 7 bases are shared with TRBD1. The CDR3 has 12 residues. Trimming took 11 bases from V and 5 from J; bases not matched to a gene: 6. CDR1 and CDR2 (germline): LNHDA, SQIVND (reference sequence). The CDR3 loop is CACWDRDQPQHF. The CDR3 DNA reads TGTGCCTGCTGGGACAGAGATCAGCCCCAGCATTTT. Full variable domain (outside the CDR3, taken from reference TRBV19 and TRBJ1-5): DGGITQSPKYLFRKEGQNVTLSCEQNLNHDAMYWYRQDPGQGLRLIYYSQIVNDFQKGDIAEGYSVSREKKESFPLTVTSAQKNPTAFYLCACWDRDQPQHFGDGTRLSIL.

The chain uses TRBV21-1 and TRBJ1-1; TRBD1 is taken as the D call from the table, unchecked against the DNA. TRBV21-1 is described as a pseudogene. This CDR3 spans 13 amino acids. CDR3 coding DNA: TGTGCCATCTGTCTGACAGGAAACACTGAAGCTTTCTTT. Its protein product is CAICLTGNTEAFF.

This chain uses TRBV19 with TRBJ1-1, with D perhaps TRBD1 (5 bases). Germline values: CDR1 LNHDA, CDR2 SQIVND (reference sequence). The CDR3 runs 13 residues. V was shortened by 5 bases and J by 5 bases, with 12 bases between the two germline ends. The CDR3 here is CASSLPYRTEAFF. CDR3 coding DNA: TGTGCCAGTAGTCTCCCGTACAGGACTGAAGCTTTCTTT.

The chain joins TRBV19 to TRBJ1-3, with 8 bases identical to TRBD1. V lost 6 bases to trimming and J lost 2 bases; unmatched junction nucleotides: 6. The CDR3 is 15 amino acids. Looked up from germline, CDR1 is LNHDA and CDR2 is SQIVND (reference sequence). The CDR3 loop reads CASRRTGRTGNTIYF. CDR3 bases: TGTGCCAGTAGAAGGACAGGGCGGACTGGAAACACCATATATTTT.

The gene calls are TRBV10-3 and TRBJ2-7; D perhaps matches TRBD2 (6 bases). Germline CDR1 ENHRY, CDR2 SYGVKD. Trimming left V 5 bases short and J 0 bases short, with 14 bases between. The CDR3 is 15 amino acids. The CDR3 sequence: CAISKTSGVSYEQYF. The CDR3 DNA reads as TGTGCCATCAGTAAGACGTCGGGGGTCTCCTACGAGCAGTACTTC.